These T cell receptor beta chains were read from a single sample in a study of blood T cell repertoires in COVID-19. This table comes from immunoSEQ multiplex PCR, and its TCRdb copy is limited to in-frame clones, with some not included. The table lists under 95,000 clones, less than 90% of them singletons, with approximately 17% in the top ten. Material for sequencing was peripheral blood. Source of these receptors: a man older than 75 in a cohort sampled during active COVID-19. The CDR3 runs from the conserved cysteine through the conserved F or W. The D gene is left open where the match is weak. Not all rows give a size; the values are once, few, many and, for expanded clones, a class.

>-|-|TRBV28|TRBJ1-5
TGTGCCAGCAGCCTCCGGGATCAGCCCCAGCATTTT
CASSLRDQPQHF
>-|TRBD1|TRBV5-1|TRBJ2-6
TGCGCCAGCAGCTTGTCGGTACAGGGGGCCACCCTCGGGGCCAACGTCCTGACTTTC
CASSLSVQGATLGANVLTF
>-|-|TRBV7-9|TRBJ1-6
TGTGCCAGCAGCCCACCGGGGTCAAATAATTCACCCCTCCACTTT
CASSPPGSNNSPLHF
>-|TRBD2|TRBV29-1|TRBJ2-7
TGCAGCGTTGCGGGGAGGGACCTTGACTACGAGCAGTACTTC
CSVAGRDLDYEQYF
>-|TRBD2|TRBV9|TRBJ2-2
TGTGCCAGTGGAGCGGGGGGGTTTGACAACACCGGGGAGCTGTTTTTT
CASGAGGFDNTGELFF
>-|-|TRBV5-4|TRBJ1-3
TGTGCCAGCAGCTTGGCCCTCCCCCGGGCAGGGGGAAACACCATATATTTT
CASSLALPRAGGNTIYF
>few|-|TRBV2|TRBJ2-6
TGTGCCAGCAGCGAGACAGTCTCTGGGGCCAACGTCCTGACTTTC
CASSETVSGANVLTF
>-|-|TRBV28|TRBJ1-4
TGTGCCAGCAAGGAGTATAATGAAAAACTGTTTTTT
CASKEYNEKLFF
>-|TRBD1|TRBV10-2|TRBJ2-5
TGCGCCAGCAGTGAGCGGGACAGGGGCCAAGAGACCCAGTACTTC
CASSERDRGQETQYF
>-|TRBD2|TRBV11-2|TRBJ2-5
TGTGCCAGCAGCTTCCCTAGCGGGGGGCAAGAGACCCAGTACTTC
CASSFPSGGQETQYF
>-|TRBD1|TRBV19|TRBJ2-7
TGTGCCAGTAGTATAGGGACAGGGAACTACGAGCAGTACTTC
CASSIGTGNYEQYF
>-|-|TRBV6-1|TRBJ1-6
TGTGCCAGCAGTGAAACAGTTAATTCACCCCTCCACTTT
CASSETVNSPLHF
>-|TRBD2|TRBV5-4|TRBJ2-3
TGTGCCAGCAGTTTCGCGGGGGGACGCACAGATACGCAGTATTTT
CASSFAGGRTDTQYF
>-|-|TRBV2|TRBJ2-3
TGTGCCAGCAGCTATAGCACAGATACGCAGTATTTT
CASSYSTDTQYF
>-|-|TRBV25-1|TRBJ1-1
TGTGCCAGCAGACTCAGGGTGGGGAACACTGAAGCTTTCTTT
CASRLRVGNTEAFF
>-|-|TRBV14|TRBJ1-3
TGTGCCAGCAGCCAAGCTAACACCATATATTTT
CASSQANTIYF
>-|-|TRBV29-1|TRBJ2-5
TGCAGCGTTAGAACACCACAAGAGACCCAGTACTTC
CSVRTPQETQYF
>-|-|TRBV6-1|TRBJ2-5
TGTGCCAGCAGTGAAGAGGAGATAGAGACCCAGTACTTC
CASSEEEIETQYF
>-|-|TRBV10-2|TRBJ1-1
TGCGCCACGCGGCCGGTGAACACTGAAGCTTTCTTT
CATRPVNTEAFF
>-|-|TRBV10-3|TRBJ2-5
TGTGCCATCAGTGAAAGGGGTGTGTTACAAGAGACCCAGTACTTC
CAISERGVLQETQYF
>-|-|TRBV7-3|TRBJ1-1
TGTGCCAGCAGCTTAGAACCTACCAACACTGAAGCTTTCTTT
CASSLEPTNTEAFF
>-|TRBD1|TRBV19|TRBJ2-2
TGTGCCACCGAAAGACAGGGTACCGGGGAGCTGTTTTTT
CATERQGTGELFF
>-|-|TRBV2|TRBJ2-5
TGTGCCAGCAGACTCCCTGGCTCGGGTATGAAGACCCAGTACTTC
CASRLPGSGMKTQYF
>-|TRBD1|TRBV9|TRBJ1-2
TGTGCCAGCAGCGAGACCTGGACAGGGGAAGGCTATGGCTACACCTTC
CASSETWTGEGYGYTF
>-|-|TRBV9|TRBJ1-1
TGTGCCAGCAGCGTAGGGGCAGGCACTGAAGCTTTCTTT
CASSVGAGTEAFF
>once|-|TRBV15|TRBJ2-7
TGTGCCACCAGCAAGGGGGGGCCAACCTACGAGCAGTACTTC
CATSKGGPTYEQYF
>-|-|TRBV19|TRBJ2-1
TGTGCCAGTAGCTTAAGGGAGGCTGAGCAGTTCTTC
CASSLREAEQFF
>few|TRBD1|TRBV11-2|TRBJ2-4
TGTGCCAGCAGCTTAGGGGCGGGACAGGGTAGAAACATTCAGTACTTC
CASSLGAGQGRNIQYF
>-|-|TRBV11-2|TRBJ1-2
TGTGCCAGCAGAATCAGGCCTACCTCCGAGTATGGCTACACCTTC
CASRIRPTSEYGYTF
>-|TRBD1|TRBV27|TRBJ1-4
TGTGCCAGCAGTTCATCTCCCCCGGGGACAGGGGGATCGGAAAAACTGTTTTTT
CASSSSPPGTGGSEKLFF
>-|-|TRBV5-6|TRBJ1-3
TGTGCCAGCAGCTTGGTTGCAGGGGTGTATCGAAACACCATATATTTT
CASSLVAGVYRNTIYF
>-|-|TRBV7-9|TRBJ2-2
TGTGCCAGCAGCTCCGCGGTCTACACCGGGGAGCTGTTTTTT
CASSSAVYTGELFF
>-|TRBD1|TRBV3-1/TRBV3-2|TRBJ1-4
TGTGCCAGCAGCCAGAGGACAGGGGGAGATAATGAAAAACTGTTTTTT
CASSQRTGGDNEKLFF
>few|TRBD2|TRBV7-2|TRBJ2-4
TGTGCCAGCAGCTATGGACTAGCCCCCAAAAACATTCAGTACTTC
CASSYGLAPKNIQYF
>-|TRBD1|TRBV10-3|TRBJ1-3
TGTGCCATGACACAGGGGACGGTAGACACCATATATTTT
CAMTQGTVDTIYF
>-|TRBD1|TRBV7-2|TRBJ2-1
TGTGCCAGCAGATCGACAGGGCCCCACAATGAGCAGTTCTTC
CASRSTGPHNEQFF
>-|-|TRBV19|TRBJ2-5
TGTGCCAGTTCCACAGGCCGAACAGGGGAGACCCAGTACTTC
CASSTGRTGETQYF
>-|-|TRBV9|TRBJ2-3
TGTGCCAGCAGCGTAGACGGACAGAGCACAGATACGCAGTATTTT
CASSVDGQSTDTQYF
>-|TRBD2|TRBV5-1|TRBJ2-3
TGCGCCAGCAGCTTCGGTTCTAGCGGAGATACGCAGTATTTT
CASSFGSSGDTQYF
>-|-|TRBV5-1|TRBJ1-1
TGCGCCAGCAGCCCGTGGGGGACAAACACTGAAGCTTTCTTT
CASSPWGTNTEAFF
>-|TRBD1|TRBV10-3|TRBJ2-7
TGTGCCATCAGCTCACAGGGGGCGAACTACGAGCAGTACTTC
CAISSQGANYEQYF
>-|-|TRBV15|TRBJ1-1
TGTGCCACCAGCAGTGACGAACGCAGGAACAGAAAAGCTGCTTTCTTT
CATSSDERRNRKAAFF
>few|-|TRBV7-6|TRBJ1-1
TGTGCCAGCAGCTTATTCTGGAACACTGAAGCTTTCTTT
CASSLFWNTEAFF
>-|-|TRBV5-1|TRBJ2-2
TGCGCCAGCAGCTTGGGAGCTAGATACACCGGGGAGCTGTTTTTT
CASSLGARYTGELFF
>-|-|TRBV9|TRBJ2-5
TGTGCCAGCAGCGCGGGGTTGTGGGTAACCACAGAGACCCAGTACTTC
CASSAGLWVTTETQYF
>-|-|TRBV5-1|TRBJ2-3
TGCGCCAGCAGCTTTTCAGGAACCGCGACAGATACGCAGTATTTT
CASSFSGTATDTQYF
>-|TRBD2|TRBV10-3|TRBJ2-3
TGTGCCATCAGCGACCCCGGGACTATAACAGATACGCAGTATTTT
CAISDPGTITDTQYF
>-|-|TRBV12-3/TRBV12-4|TRBJ1-2
TGTGCCAGCACCCTCGCAGAAGTAAACGGCTACACCTTC
CASTLAEVNGYTF
>once|TRBD1|TRBV18|TRBJ2-7
TGTGCCAGCTCACTTACAGGGGGCGCCCCCTACGAGCAGTACTTC
CASSLTGGAPYEQYF
>-|-|TRBV9|TRBJ2-7
TGTGCCAGCAGCGCGCGACCCGACACTGAGCAGTACTTC
CASSARPDTEQYF
>-|-|TRBV10-3|TRBJ1-4
TGTGCCATCAGTGGAGGGGGGGAGAATGAAAAACTGTTTTTT
CAISGGGENEKLFF